The clone carrying this T cell receptor (beta chain) was counted a few times. Its specificity is unknown. Stated treatment: roughly 18 received Ad26.COV2.S at low or high dose, single or two shots; a few received placebo; per-sample allocation not given. All samples were drawn on day 63, counting from the first vaccine or placebo injection. These data come from a study of Ad26.COV2.S vaccination and SARS-CoV-2 variants. Study as a whole: Dosing was one shot or two shots 56 days apart.

Whole-study results and caveats: Total T cell responses may have been underestimated by the TCR breadth and depth analyses.

Sequencing was performed with immunoSEQ multiplex PCR; in TCRdb, only in-frame clones are kept and a portion is missing. The sample yields roughly 380,000 clones, about 88% seen once. This CDR3 contains 14 residues. CDR1 and CDR2 (germline): ENHRY, SYGVKD. Trimming left V 6 bases short and J 8 bases short, with 14 bases between. The sequence derives from a person between 18 and 59 years old who received the Ad26.COV2.S COVID-19 vaccine or a placebo. The chain recombines TRBV10-3 with TRBJ1-6; the D is unclear. Here the sequenced sample was peripheral blood, taken in a trial of Ad26.COV2.S vaccine versus placebo. Here the CDR3 reads CAISDRGPHSPLHF. CDR3 nucleotide sequence: TGTGCCATCAGCGACCGGGGTCCCCATTCACCCCTCCACTTT.